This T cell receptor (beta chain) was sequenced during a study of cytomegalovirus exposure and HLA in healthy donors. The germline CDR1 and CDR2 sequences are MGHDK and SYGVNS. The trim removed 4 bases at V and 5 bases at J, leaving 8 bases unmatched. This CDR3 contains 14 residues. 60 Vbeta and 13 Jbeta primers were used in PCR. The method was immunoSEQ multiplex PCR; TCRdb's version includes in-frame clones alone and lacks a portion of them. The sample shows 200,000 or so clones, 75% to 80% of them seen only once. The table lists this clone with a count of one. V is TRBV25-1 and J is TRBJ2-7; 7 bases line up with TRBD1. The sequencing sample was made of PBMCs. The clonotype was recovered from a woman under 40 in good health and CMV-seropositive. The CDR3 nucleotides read TGTGCCAGCAGTGGGCTCGGGACAGCCGACGAGCAGTACTTC. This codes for CASSGLGTADEQYF.